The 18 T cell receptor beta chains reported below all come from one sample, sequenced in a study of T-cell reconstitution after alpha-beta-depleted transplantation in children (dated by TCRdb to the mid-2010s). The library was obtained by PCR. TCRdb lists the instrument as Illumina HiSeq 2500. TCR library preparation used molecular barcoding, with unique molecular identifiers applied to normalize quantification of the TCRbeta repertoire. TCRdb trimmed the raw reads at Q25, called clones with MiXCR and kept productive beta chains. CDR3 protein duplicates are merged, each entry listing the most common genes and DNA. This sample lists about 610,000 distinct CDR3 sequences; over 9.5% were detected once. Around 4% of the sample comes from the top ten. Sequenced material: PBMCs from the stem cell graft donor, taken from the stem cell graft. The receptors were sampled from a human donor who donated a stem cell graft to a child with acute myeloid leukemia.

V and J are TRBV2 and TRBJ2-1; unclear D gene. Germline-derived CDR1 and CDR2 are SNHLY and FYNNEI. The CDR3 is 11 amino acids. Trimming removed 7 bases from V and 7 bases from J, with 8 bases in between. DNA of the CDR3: TGTGCCAGCAACTATGCTAATGAGCAGTTCTTC. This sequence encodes CASNYANEQFF.

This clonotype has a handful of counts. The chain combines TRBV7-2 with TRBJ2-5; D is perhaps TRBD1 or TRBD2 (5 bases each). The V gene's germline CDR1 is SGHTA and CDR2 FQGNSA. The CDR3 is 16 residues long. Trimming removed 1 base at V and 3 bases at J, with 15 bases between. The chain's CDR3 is CASSLGSGTLKETQYF. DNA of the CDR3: TGTGCCAGCAGCTTAGGGTCCGGGACCCTTAAAGAGACCCAGTACTTC.

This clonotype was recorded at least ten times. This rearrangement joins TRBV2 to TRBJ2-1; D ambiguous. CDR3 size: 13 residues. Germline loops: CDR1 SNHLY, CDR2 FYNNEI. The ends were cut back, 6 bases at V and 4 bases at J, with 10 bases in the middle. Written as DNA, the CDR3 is TGTGCCAGCAGAAGACTGGGGTACAATGAGCAGTTCTTC. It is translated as CASRRLGYNEQFF.

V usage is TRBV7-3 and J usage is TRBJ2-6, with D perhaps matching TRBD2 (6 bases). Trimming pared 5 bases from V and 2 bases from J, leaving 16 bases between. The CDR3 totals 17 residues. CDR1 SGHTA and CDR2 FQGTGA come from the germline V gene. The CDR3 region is CASSPPRGGTGANVLTF. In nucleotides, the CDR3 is TGTGCCAGCAGCCCCCCCCGTGGGGGGACTGGGGCCAACGTCCTGACTTTC.

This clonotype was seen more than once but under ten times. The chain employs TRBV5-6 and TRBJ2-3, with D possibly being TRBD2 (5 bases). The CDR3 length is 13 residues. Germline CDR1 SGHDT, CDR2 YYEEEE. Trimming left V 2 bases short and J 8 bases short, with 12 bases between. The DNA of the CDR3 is TGTGCCAGCAGCTTAGCGGTTTCAGCTACGCAGTATTTT. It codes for CASSLAVSATQYF.

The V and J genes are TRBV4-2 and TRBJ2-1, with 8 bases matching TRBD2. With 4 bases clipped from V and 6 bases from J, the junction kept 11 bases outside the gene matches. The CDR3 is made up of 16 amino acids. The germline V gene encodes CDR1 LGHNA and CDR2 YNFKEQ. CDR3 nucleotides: TGTGCCAGCAGCCCCACCGGGACTAGGGGGTCCAATGAGCAGTTCTTC. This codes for CASSPTGTRGSNEQFF.

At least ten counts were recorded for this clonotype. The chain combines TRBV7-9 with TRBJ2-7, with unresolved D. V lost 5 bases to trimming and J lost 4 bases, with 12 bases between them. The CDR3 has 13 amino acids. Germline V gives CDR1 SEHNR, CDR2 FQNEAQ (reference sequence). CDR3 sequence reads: CASSPLVGYEQYF. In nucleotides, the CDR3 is TGTGCCAGCAGCCCACTGGTGGGGTACGAGCAGTACTTC.

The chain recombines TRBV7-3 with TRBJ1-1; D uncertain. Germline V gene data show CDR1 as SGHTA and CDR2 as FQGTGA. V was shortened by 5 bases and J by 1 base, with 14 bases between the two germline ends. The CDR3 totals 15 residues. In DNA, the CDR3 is TGTGCCAGCAGCCAACGAATAGGGTCGAACACTGAAGCTTTCTTT. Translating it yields CASSQRIGSNTEAFF.

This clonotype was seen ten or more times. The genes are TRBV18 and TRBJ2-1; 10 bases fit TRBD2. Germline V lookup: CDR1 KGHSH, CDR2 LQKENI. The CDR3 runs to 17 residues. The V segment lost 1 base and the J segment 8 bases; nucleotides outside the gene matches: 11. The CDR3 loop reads CASSPQSPGLAIDEQFF. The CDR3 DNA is TGTGCCAGCTCACCACAGTCCCCGGGACTAGCGATCGATGAGCAGTTCTTC.

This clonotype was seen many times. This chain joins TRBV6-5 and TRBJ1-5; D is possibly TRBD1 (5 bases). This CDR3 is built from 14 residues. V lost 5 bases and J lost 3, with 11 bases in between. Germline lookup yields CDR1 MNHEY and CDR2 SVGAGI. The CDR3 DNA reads TGTGCCAGCAGTCGCCCGGGACCCAATCAGCCCCAGCATTTT. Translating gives CASSRPGPNQPQHF.

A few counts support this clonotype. The CDR3 nucleotides read TGTGCCAGCAGCCGCAGCGTGGCCGAGCAGTACTTC. It specifies CASSRSVAEQYF. The rearrangement links TRBV6-6 to TRBJ2-7; D uncertain. The V gene's germline CDR1 is MNHNY and CDR2 SVGAGI (reference sequence). There are 12 residues in the CDR3. V was cut by 6 bases and J by 6 bases, with 12 bases left in between.

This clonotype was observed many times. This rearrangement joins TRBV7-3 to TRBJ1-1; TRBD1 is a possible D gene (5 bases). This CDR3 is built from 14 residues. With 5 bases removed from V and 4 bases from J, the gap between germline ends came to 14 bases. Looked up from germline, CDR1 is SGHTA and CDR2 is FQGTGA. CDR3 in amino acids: CASSPGAGPTEAFF. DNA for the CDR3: TGTGCCAGCAGCCCTGGGGCAGGGCCCACTGAAGCTTTCTTT.

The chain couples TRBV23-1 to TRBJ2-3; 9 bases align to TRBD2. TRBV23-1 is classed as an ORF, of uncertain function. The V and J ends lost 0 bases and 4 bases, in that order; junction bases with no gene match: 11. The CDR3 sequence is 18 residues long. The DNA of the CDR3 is TGCGCCAGCAGTCAATCCAGATCTCGGGGACTAGCCTCAGATACGCAGTATTTT. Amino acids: CASSQSRSRGLASDTQYF.

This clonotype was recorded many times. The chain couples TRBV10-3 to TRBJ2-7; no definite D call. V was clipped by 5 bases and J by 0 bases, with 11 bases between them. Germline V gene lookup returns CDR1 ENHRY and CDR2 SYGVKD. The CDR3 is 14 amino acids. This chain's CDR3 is CAISRAVGSYEQYF. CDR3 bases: TGTGCCATCAGTCGCGCGGTAGGCTCCTACGAGCAGTACTTC.

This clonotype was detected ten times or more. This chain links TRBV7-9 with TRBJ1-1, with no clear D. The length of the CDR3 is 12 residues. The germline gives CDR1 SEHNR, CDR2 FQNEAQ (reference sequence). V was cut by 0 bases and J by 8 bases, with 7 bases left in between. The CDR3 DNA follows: TGTGCCAGCAGCTTAGCCGCGCTGGAAGCTTTCTTT. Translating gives CASSLAALEAFF.

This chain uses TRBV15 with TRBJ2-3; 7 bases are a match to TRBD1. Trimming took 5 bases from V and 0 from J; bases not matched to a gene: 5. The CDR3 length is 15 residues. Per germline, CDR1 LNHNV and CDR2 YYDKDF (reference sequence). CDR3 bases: TGTGCCACCAGCCCCGGACAGGCGAGCACAGATACGCAGTATTTT. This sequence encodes CATSPGQASTDTQYF.

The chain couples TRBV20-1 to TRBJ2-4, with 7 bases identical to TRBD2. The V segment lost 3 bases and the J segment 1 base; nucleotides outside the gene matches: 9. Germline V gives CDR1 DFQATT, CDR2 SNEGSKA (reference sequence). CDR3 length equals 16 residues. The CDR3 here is CSASWREMFAKNIQYF. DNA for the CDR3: TGCAGTGCTAGCTGGCGGGAGATGTTCGCCAAAAACATTCAGTACTTC.

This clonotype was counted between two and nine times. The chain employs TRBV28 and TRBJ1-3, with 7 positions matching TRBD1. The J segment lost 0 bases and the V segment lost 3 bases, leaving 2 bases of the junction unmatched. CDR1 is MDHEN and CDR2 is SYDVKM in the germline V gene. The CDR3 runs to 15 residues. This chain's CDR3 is CASSLGQNSGNTIYF. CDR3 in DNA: TGTGCCAGCAGTTTGGGACAGAACTCTGGAAACACCATATATTTT. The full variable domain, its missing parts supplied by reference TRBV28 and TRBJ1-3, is DVKVTQSSRYLVKRTGEKVFLECVQDMDHENMFWYRQDPGLGLRLIYFSYDVKMKEKGDIPEGYSVSREKKERFSLILESASTNQTSMYLCASSLGQNSGNTIYFGEGSWLTVV.